What follows describes a single TCR beta chain. The record originates from a study of shared clonotypes between healthy human individuals. Profiling relied on immunoSEQ multiplex PCR, and the TCRdb table lists in-frame clones only, not all of them. The sample records roughly 2.4 million clones, about 94% being singletons. CD4+ cells underwent separation, giving CD45RA+ naive and CD45RA-negative memory subsets. The TCR was taken from a man between 18 and 29 years old in good health. Sequenced input: naive CD4+ T cells sorted from blood. The subset was: CD45RA+ positively selected.

CDR3 bases: TGTGCCAGCGGCTGGGAACGCGCGGTCGCCGGGGAGCTGTTTTTT. Its translation: CASGWERAVAGELFF. The chain couples TRBV6-5 to TRBJ2-2; D remains ambiguous. The CDR3 extends over 15 amino acids. V shed 8 bases and J shed 6 bases, with 19 bases lying between them. Germline V gene data show CDR1 as MNHEY and CDR2 as SVGAGI.